This T cell receptor beta chain was observed in a study of CD8 T cells in Susac syndrome. The RNA input was roughly 0.45 to 1 ug, and it was reverse transcribed with random hexamers. The immunoSEQ assay covered 54 Vbeta and 13 Jbeta segments for CDR3. TCRdb called the immunoSEQ multiplex PCR reads again in MiXCR, with one record for every CDR3 protein. The sample records approximately 120,000 distinct CDR3 sequences, just under 95% being singletons. This clonotype came up once. Sequencing of TCR beta drew on CD8+ and CD4+ T cells from blood. While CD8+ and CD4+ T cells were isolated negatively, TEMRA cells were enriched by FACS. The CDR3 totals 12 residues. V dropped 7 bases and J dropped 5 bases, with 15 bases sitting between them. CDR1 and CDR2 (germline): DFQATT, SNEGSKA (reference sequence).

Sequenced sample: CD4+ T cells from PBMCs. The V gene is TRBV20-1, the J gene TRBJ2-7; D is perhaps TRBD1 or TRBD2 (5 bases each). The receptor's source is a human donor in good health. The CDR3 spells CSVRTGADEQYF. The CDR3 DNA sequence: TGCAGTGTTCGGACCGGGGCTGACGAGCAGTACTTC.